This T cell receptor beta chain was sequenced during a study of T cells expressing NK-cell markers. Study background: The eight sequenced donors comprised seven who were HCMV-seropositive and one who was seronegative. General observations from the study: Of the CD8+ T cell pool in five or six donors, roughly 1.0-8% was accounted for by dominant NKG2C+ clonotypes.

The CDR3 is 15 amino acids. CDR1 and CDR2 (germline): SGHRS, YFSETQ. With the 5' RACE reads reprocessed, TCRdb shows one record per CDR3 protein and no DNA. This repertoire includes 400,000 or so distinct CDR3 sequences. With regard to this clonotype: Its antigen is unidentified.

The sequencing sample was made of blood T cells: a sorted CD56 or NKG2C T cell subset, CD4+ or CD8+ T cells, or bulk PBMC T cells (not recorded which). This sequence originates from a woman aged 50 to 60 in good health. The chain couples TRBV5-1 to TRBJ1-2. CDR3 loop: CASSLDQGINYGYTF.